The source of this T cell receptor (beta chain) is a study of blood T cell repertoires in COVID-19. About the study: Collection of acute and convalescent COVID-19 samples took place in the United States, Italy and Spain. In each case, the material was cDNA or gDNA derived from T cells, B-cell-depleted T cells, or PBMCs.

Original analysis: Amplification of reference gene primers provided the estimated nucleated cell counts. Sequencing was performed with immunoSEQ multiplex PCR; in TCRdb, only in-frame clones are kept and a portion is missing. The DNA was the basis for D and trimming; V, J and clone size are from that table. This table has 30,000 to 40,000 clones, 88% appearing once. The sample comprised peripheral blood. The sequence was obtained from a man between 65 and 85 years old with active COVID-19.

The CDR3 DNA reads as TGTGCCAGTAGTAATTTAGCGGATTACTACGAGCAGTACTTC. It encodes CASSNLADYYEQYF. V usage is TRBV19 and J usage is TRBJ2-7, with D possibly TRBD2 on 6 matching bases. The V end was cut by 4 bases, the J end by 3 bases, with 13 bases between. The CDR3 has 14 residues. Germline values: CDR1 LNHDA, CDR2 SQIVND (reference sequence).